One T cell receptor beta chain is described in this entry. Its antigen specificity is not known. No per-base quality is available; no much larger clone lies one base away. These data come from a study of high-grade serous ovarian cancer treatment subgroups (dated by TCRdb to about 2021). Concerning the study at large: On average, each sample produced more than 13,000 sequencing reads and nearly 7,500 unique TCR beta rearrangements. TCR beta repertoires were profiled in patients with high-grade serous ovarian cancer who were grouped, under a laparoscopic triage algorithm, by complete gross resection or by neoadjuvant chemotherapy response. The 30-patient cohort included approximately 10 patients with no residual disease after primary surgery (R0), approximately 10 excellent NACT responders, and approximately 10 poor NACT responders. In total there were around 99 samples, since every patient provided one primary tumor sample and two metastatic tumor samples.

Tumor samples were collected prior to definitive surgery or chemotherapy. The MD Anderson Biospecimen Extraction Resource handled genomic DNA extraction, while the MD Anderson Cancer Genomics Laboratory carried out the TCR sequencing. High-throughput TCR profiling via ImmunoSEQ was performed on the 70 to 100 tumor samples. On the study's bioinformatics: To measure repertoire diversity, the metrics used were richness (unique productive sequences), clonality, evenness and relatedness, and the Bhattacharyya coefficient was used to assess similarity between samples. A sensitivity analysis excluded TCRs with fewer than two reads and gave consistent conclusions. Imported from immuneACCESS, the table was reduced by TCRdb to in-frame sequences with V and J called. These copies leave out some clones; in studies compared against another copy, an unresolved V gene accounts for under half, and the cause of the remainder is not known. V, J and clone size are those of that table, while D and trimming were read from the DNA. In this sample the table shows approximately 6,200 clones, around 70% of which occur a single time. The ten most abundant clones make up approximately 7.7% of the sample.

At the junction V is shortened by 5 bases and J by 5 bases, with 18 bases in between. Inclusive of the bounding cysteine and phenylalanine, the CDR3 is 15 residues long. Only CDR3 DNA remains: 45 bases, in frame from the first base. The germline V gene specifies SGHTA as CDR1 and FQGNSA as CDR2. Study-wide findings and limitations: The TCR repertoire analyses centered on CDR3, and CDR1 and CDR2 were not analyzed. Because bulk tumor TCR sequencing provided no spatial information, insight into HGSC tumor complexity and diversity was limited. TCR clonal relatedness showed a positive correlation with neoantigen level and a trend toward positive correlation with copy number variation and mutation load from whole-genome sequencing. Repertoire similarity between tumors from the same patient ranged from about 0.11 to 0.8, while tumors from different patients showed almost no similarity.

The sample taken for sequencing was tumor tissue. This chain is built from TRBV7-2 and TRBJ2-5; no D gene can be assigned with confidence. The origin of this receptor is a human donor with high-grade serous ovarian cancer. The CDR3 amino acid sequence is: CASSLNSVYGETQYF. In nucleotide form, the sequence is TGTGCCAGCAGCCTAAATAGTGTTTATGGCGAGACCCAGTACTTC.